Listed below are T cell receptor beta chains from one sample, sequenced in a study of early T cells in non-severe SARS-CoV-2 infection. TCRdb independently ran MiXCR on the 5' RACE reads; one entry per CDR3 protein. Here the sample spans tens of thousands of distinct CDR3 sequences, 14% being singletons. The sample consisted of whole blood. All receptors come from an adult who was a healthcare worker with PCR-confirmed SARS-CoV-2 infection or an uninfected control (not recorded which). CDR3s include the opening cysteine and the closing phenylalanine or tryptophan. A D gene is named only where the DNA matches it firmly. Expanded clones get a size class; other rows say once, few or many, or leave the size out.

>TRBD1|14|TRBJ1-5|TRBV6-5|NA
CASSLQGIHQPQHF
TGTGCCAGCAGTCTACAGGGGATTCATCAGCCCCAGCATTTT
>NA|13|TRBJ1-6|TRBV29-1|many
CSVQEQDNSPLHF
TGCAGCGTACAGGAGCAGGATAATTCACCCCTCCACTTT
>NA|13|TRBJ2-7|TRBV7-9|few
CASSLGGVYEQYF
TGTGCCAGCAGCTTAGGCGGGGTCTACGAGCAGTACTTC
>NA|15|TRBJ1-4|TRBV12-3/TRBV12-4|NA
CASSLSGGSREKLFF
TGTGCCAGCAGTTTATCGGGGGGGTCGCGGGAAAAACTGTTTTTT
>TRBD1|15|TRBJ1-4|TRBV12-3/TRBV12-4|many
CASRRFGTGLEKLFF
TGTGCCAGCAGAAGGTTCGGGACAGGGTTAGAAAAACTGTTTTTT
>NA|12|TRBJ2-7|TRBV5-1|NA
CASSLESYEQYF
TGCGCCAGCAGCTTGGAAAGCTACGAGCAGTACTTC
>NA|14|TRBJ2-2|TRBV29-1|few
CSGRTGTGTGELFF
TGCAGCGGGAGGACCGGGACTGGCACCGGGGAGCTGTTTTTT
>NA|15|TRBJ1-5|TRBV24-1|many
CATSDPRNGIGPQHF
TGTGCCACCAGTGACCCGAGAAATGGGATTGGGCCCCAGCATTTT
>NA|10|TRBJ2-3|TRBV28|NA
CASSTDTQYF
TGTGCCAGCAGTACAGATACGCAGTATTTT
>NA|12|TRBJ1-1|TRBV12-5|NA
CASGFANTEAFF
TGTGCTAGTGGTTTCGCGAACACTGAAGCTTTCTTT
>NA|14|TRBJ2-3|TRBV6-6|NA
CASSRRVWADTQYF
TGTGCCAGCAGTCGAAGGGTGTGGGCAGATACGCAGTATTTT
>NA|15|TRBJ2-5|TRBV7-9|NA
CASSLGNSLQETQYF
TGTGCCAGCAGCTTAGGGAACAGCCTGCAAGAGACCCAGTACTTC
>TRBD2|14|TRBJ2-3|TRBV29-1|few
CSVGSGAIPDTQYF
TGCAGCGTCGGGAGCGGGGCGATCCCAGATACGCAGTATTTT
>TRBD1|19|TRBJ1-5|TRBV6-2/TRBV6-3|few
CASSPLWGQGAQGGQPQHF
TGTGCCAGCAGTCCCCTTTGGGGACAGGGGGCGCAAGGAGGTCAGCCCCAGCATTTT
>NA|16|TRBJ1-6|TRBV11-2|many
CASSPRGSSYNSPLHF
TGTGCCAGCAGCCCGAGAGGGAGCTCCTATAATTCACCCCTCCACTTT
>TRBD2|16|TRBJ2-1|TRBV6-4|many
CASSSLAGTTMREQFF
TGTGCCAGCAGTAGTCTAGCGGGGACCACAATGAGGGAGCAGTTCTTC
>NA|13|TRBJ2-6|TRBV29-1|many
CSVRSSGANVLTF
TGCAGCGTTAGGTCCTCTGGGGCCAACGTCCTGACTTTC
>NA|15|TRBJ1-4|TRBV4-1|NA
CASSPTYGGTRKLFF
TGCGCCAGCAGCCCCACTTATGGAGGGACCCGAAAACTGTTTTTT
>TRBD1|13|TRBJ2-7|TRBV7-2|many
CASSPDRGYEQYF
TGTGCCAGCAGCCCGGACAGGGGCTACGAGCAGTACTTC
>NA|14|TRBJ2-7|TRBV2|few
CASSLDVGVYEQYF
TGTGCCAGCAGTTTGGACGTGGGGGTCTACGAGCAGTACTTC
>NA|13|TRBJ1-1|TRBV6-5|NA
CASSYSRPAEAFF
TGTGCCAGCAGTTACAGTCGGCCAGCGGAAGCTTTCTTT
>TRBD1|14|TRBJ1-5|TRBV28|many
CASSLGTGNQPQHF
TGTGCCAGCAGTTTGGGGACAGGGAATCAGCCCCAGCATTTT
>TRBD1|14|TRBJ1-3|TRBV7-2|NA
CASSPRQGGNTIYF
TGTGCCAGCAGCCCCCGACAGGGAGGAAACACCATATATTTT
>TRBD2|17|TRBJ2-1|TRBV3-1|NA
CASSQDLVAGVGNEQFF
TGTGCCAGCAGCCAAGATTTGGTAGCGGGAGTGGGCAATGAGCAGTTCTTC
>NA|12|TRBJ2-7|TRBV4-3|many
CASSQGGYEQYF
TGCGCCAGCAGCCAAGGGGGCTACGAGCAGTACTTC
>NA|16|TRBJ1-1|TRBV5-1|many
CASSIQSRVWDTEAFF
TGCGCCAGCAGCATCCAATCCAGGGTCTGGGACACTGAAGCTTTCTTT
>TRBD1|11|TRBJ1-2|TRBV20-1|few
CSVRQGYGYTF
TGCAGTGTGAGACAGGGTTATGGCTACACCTTC
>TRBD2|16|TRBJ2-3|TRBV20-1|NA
CSAKGGASGGTDTQYF
TGCAGTGCCAAAGGAGGGGCTAGCGGAGGCACAGATACGCAGTATTTT
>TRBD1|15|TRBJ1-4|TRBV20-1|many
CSATPLRGGGEKLFF
TGCAGTGCTACCCCCCTAAGAGGGGGCGGTGAAAAACTGTTTTTT
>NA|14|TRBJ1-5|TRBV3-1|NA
CASSPNHSNQPQHF
TGTGCCAGCAGCCCAAATCATAGCAATCAGCCCCAGCATTTT
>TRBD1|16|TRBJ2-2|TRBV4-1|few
CASSLRATGTHSELFF
TGCGCCAGCAGCCTACGCGCGACAGGGACCCATTCGGAGCTGTTTTTT
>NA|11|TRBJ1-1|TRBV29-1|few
CSVPENTEAFF
TGCAGCGTTCCGGAGAACACTGAAGCTTTCTTT
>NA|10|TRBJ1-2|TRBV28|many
CASGVAGYTF
TGTGCCAGCGGGGTGGCCGGCTACACCTTC
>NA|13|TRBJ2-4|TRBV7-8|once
CASSLPRQTPKYF
TGTGCCAGCAGCTTACCCCGGCAGACCCCAAAGTACTTC
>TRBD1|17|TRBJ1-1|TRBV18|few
CASSSLTGTQLNTEAFF
TGTGCCAGCTCGTCCCTGACAGGGACCCAACTGAACACTGAAGCTTTCTTT
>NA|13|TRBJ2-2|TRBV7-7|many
CATAQGLSGELFF
TGTGCTACCGCACAGGGCCTGTCGGGGGAGCTGTTTTTT
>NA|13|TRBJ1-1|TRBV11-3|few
CASSSYGYTEAFF
TGTGCCAGCAGCTCCTACGGATACACTGAAGCTTTCTTT
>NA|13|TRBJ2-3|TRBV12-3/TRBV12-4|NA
CASSSRGTDTQYF
TGTGCCAGCAGCTCACGGGGAACAGATACGCAGTATTTT
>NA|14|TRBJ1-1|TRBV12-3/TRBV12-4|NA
CASSLGRWQGEAFF
TGTGCCAGCAGTTTAGGGCGTTGGCAGGGAGAAGCTTTCTTT
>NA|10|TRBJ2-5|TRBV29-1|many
CSVSKETQYF
TGCAGCGTTTCCAAAGAGACCCAGTACTTC
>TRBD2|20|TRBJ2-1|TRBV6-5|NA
CASSPPPGLAGQGSYNEQFF
TGTGCCAGCAGTCCCCCGCCGGGACTAGCGGGGCAGGGCTCCTACAATGAGCAGTTCTTC
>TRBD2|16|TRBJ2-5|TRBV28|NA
CASCSLAGGSQETQYF
TGTGCCAGCTGCTCACTAGCGGGGGGGTCCCAAGAGACCCAGTACTTC
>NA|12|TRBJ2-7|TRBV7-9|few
CASSFGTYEQYF
TGTGCCAGCAGCTTTGGGACCTACGAGCAGTACTTC
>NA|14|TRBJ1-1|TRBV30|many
CAWRGQGIGVEAFF
TGTGCCTGGAGGGGTCAGGGGATAGGGGTTGAAGCTTTCTTT
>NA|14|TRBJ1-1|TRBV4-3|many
CASSQEGSPTEAFF
TGCGCCAGCAGCCAAGAAGGGAGTCCCACTGAAGCTTTCTTT
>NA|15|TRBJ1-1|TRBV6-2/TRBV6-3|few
CASSYMGGVGTEAFF
TGTGCCAGCAGTTACATGGGGGGCGTGGGAACTGAAGCTTTCTTT
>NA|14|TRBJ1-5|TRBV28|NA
CASTITGTWQPQHF
TGTGCCAGCACCATAACAGGCACTTGGCAGCCCCAGCATTTT
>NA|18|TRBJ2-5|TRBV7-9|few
CASSLRSGREGNQETQYF
TGTGCCAGCAGCTTAAGGTCGGGCAGGGAAGGAAACCAAGAGACCCAGTACTTC
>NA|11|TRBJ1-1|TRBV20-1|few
CSATFNTEAFF
TGCAGTGCCACCTTTAACACTGAAGCTTTCTTT
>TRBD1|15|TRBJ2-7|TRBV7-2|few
CATQEASAGGYEQYF
TGTGCCACCCAGGAGGCATCGGCAGGGGGCTACGAGCAGTACTTC
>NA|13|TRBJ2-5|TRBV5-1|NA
CASSLATQETQYF
TGCGCCAGCAGCCTAGCCACCCAAGAGACCCAGTACTTC
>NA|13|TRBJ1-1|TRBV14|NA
CASSLDGVTEAFF
TGTGCCAGCAGTCTGGATGGCGTCACTGAAGCTTTCTTT
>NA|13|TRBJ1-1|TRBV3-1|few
CASSQGGGSEAFF
TGTGCCAGCAGCCAAGGGGGCGGGAGTGAAGCTTTCTTT